This TCR beta chain came from a study of type 1 regulatory T cells. Turning to the study itself: An in vitro protocol generated T-allo10, a Tr1-enriched, alloantigen-specific CD4 T cell product.

Study-wide findings and caveats: Compared with non-Tr1 cells, Tr1 cells showed a narrower TCR repertoire.

Of note for this clonotype: Its antigen is unknown.

The CDR3 has 16 residues. V lost 1 base to trimming and J lost 7 bases; unmatched junction nucleotides: 9. Per germline, CDR1 MGHRA and CDR2 YSYEKL. TCRdb independently ran MiXCR on the reads; one entry per CDR3 protein. The repertoire holds about 62,000 distinct CDR3 sequences, with 60% to 65% as singletons. The TCR was taken from a human donor in good health. V is TRBV4-1 and J is TRBJ1-4, with 7 bases aligning to TRBD1. The material sequenced was cultured non-Tr1 T cells, either the whole culture or a sorted T cell fraction (not recorded which). As DNA, the CDR3 is TGCGCCAGCAGCCAAGCGGTGACAGGGAGCGGTGAAAAACTGTTTTTT. Translated, it gives CASSQAVTGSGEKLFF.